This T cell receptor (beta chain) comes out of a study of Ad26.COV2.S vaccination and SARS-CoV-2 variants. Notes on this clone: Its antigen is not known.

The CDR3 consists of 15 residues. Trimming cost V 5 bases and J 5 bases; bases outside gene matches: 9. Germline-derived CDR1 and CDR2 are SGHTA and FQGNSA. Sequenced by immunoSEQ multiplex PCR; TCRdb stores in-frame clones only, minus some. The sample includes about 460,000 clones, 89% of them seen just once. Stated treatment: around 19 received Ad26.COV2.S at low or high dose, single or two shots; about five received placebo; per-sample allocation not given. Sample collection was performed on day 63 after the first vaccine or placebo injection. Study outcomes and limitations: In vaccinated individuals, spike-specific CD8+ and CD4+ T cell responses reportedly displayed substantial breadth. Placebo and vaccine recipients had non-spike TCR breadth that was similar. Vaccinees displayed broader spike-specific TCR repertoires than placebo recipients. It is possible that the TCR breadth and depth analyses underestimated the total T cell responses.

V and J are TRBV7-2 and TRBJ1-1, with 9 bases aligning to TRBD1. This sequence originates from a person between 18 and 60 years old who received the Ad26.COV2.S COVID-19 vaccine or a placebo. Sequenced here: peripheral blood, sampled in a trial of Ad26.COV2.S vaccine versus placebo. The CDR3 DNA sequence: TGTGCCAGCAGCCTCGTAGGGACAGGGAAGACTGAAGCTTTCTTT. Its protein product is CASSLVGTGKTEAFF.